Listed below are T cell receptor beta chains from one sample, sequenced in a study of blood T cell repertoires in COVID-19. The table came from immunoSEQ multiplex PCR; TCRdb's copy has only in-frame clones and leaves some out. This sample has over 150,000 clones, with around 85% found just once. The specimen sequenced was peripheral blood. All receptors derive from a woman aged 50 to 60 with acute or convalescent COVID-19. Each CDR3 is given with its conserved first and last residue. Fields, in order: J gene, D gene, clone size, V gene, CDR3 DNA, CDR3 protein. D genes are given only for firm matches. Rows may omit the clone size; those that give it use once, few, many or a size class.

j_gene: TRBJ2-1; d_gene: TRBD2; abundance: -; v_gene: TRBV28; CDR3nt: TGTGCCAGCAGTAGCCCAGCGGGAGGGTACAATGAGCAGTTCTTC; CDR3aa: CASSSPAGGYNEQFF
j_gene: TRBJ2-5; d_gene: TRBD2; abundance: -; v_gene: TRBV19; CDR3nt: TGTGCCAGTAGTAGACTAGCGGGAGAGACCCAGTACTTC; CDR3aa: CASSRLAGETQYF
j_gene: TRBJ1-5; d_gene: -; abundance: -; v_gene: TRBV6-2/TRBV6-3; CDR3nt: TGTGCCAGCAGTCGTTATCGGGGGGGGCCGAATAGCAATCAGCCCCAGCATTTT; CDR3aa: CASSRYRGGPNSNQPQHF
j_gene: TRBJ1-2; d_gene: TRBD1; abundance: -; v_gene: TRBV19; CDR3nt: TGTGCCAGTCGTCCCGGGACAGGGGGTGCTGGCTACACCTTC; CDR3aa: CASRPGTGGAGYTF
j_gene: TRBJ1-1; d_gene: -; abundance: -; v_gene: TRBV7-2; CDR3nt: TGTGCCAGCAGCTTAGGGGGCAGGAACACTGAAGCTTTCTTT; CDR3aa: CASSLGGRNTEAFF
j_gene: TRBJ1-2; d_gene: -; abundance: -; v_gene: TRBV10-3; CDR3nt: TGTGCCATCAGTTCCCCCCCCGGTGGCTACACCTTC; CDR3aa: CAISSPPGGYTF
j_gene: TRBJ1-1; d_gene: -; abundance: -; v_gene: TRBV11-2; CDR3nt: TGTGCCAGCAGCTTAGAACCAGGGGCGAACACTGAAGCTTTCTTT; CDR3aa: CASSLEPGANTEAFF
j_gene: TRBJ1-5; d_gene: TRBD1; abundance: -; v_gene: TRBV27; CDR3nt: TGTGCCAGCAGTTTAATAGGGGGCTGGGGCAATCAGCCCCAGCATTTT; CDR3aa: CASSLIGGWGNQPQHF
j_gene: TRBJ2-3; d_gene: TRBD2; abundance: -; v_gene: TRBV7-2; CDR3nt: TGTGCCAGCAGCACCCCGGGACTAGCGGTCACAGATACGCAGTATTTT; CDR3aa: CASSTPGLAVTDTQYF
j_gene: TRBJ1-1; d_gene: -; abundance: -; v_gene: TRBV5-1; CDR3nt: TGCGCCAGCAGCTCCGACAACAACGCTGAAGCTTTCTTT; CDR3aa: CASSSDNNAEAFF
j_gene: TRBJ1-5; d_gene: -; abundance: -; v_gene: TRBV5-8; CDR3nt: TGTGCCAGCAGCTTGGCCGCGGGGGTGGGCAATCAGCCCCAGCATTTT; CDR3aa: CASSLAAGVGNQPQHF
j_gene: TRBJ1-1; d_gene: -; abundance: -; v_gene: TRBV5-1; CDR3nt: TGCGCCAGCAGCTTCGGGGACACCTCTAGGACTGAAGCTTTCTTT; CDR3aa: CASSFGDTSRTEAFF
j_gene: TRBJ1-5; d_gene: -; abundance: -; v_gene: TRBV6-5; CDR3nt: TGTGCCAGCACTCCGAAACAGGGTGGAAATCAGCCCCAGCATTTT; CDR3aa: CASTPKQGGNQPQHF
j_gene: TRBJ2-7; d_gene: TRBD1; abundance: -; v_gene: TRBV12-3/TRBV12-4; CDR3nt: TGTGCCAGCATGCAGGGGGCGAACGAGCAGTACTTC; CDR3aa: CASMQGANEQYF
j_gene: TRBJ1-2; d_gene: TRBD1; abundance: -; v_gene: TRBV9; CDR3nt: TGTGCCAGCAGCTCTTCTGAGGGGGCTCACGGCTATGGCTACACCTTC; CDR3aa: CASSSSEGAHGYGYTF
j_gene: TRBJ1-5; d_gene: TRBD1; abundance: -; v_gene: TRBV11-2; CDR3nt: TGTGCCAGCAGCTTAGAGGGACAGGGGGCAAGCAATCAGCCCCAGCATTTT; CDR3aa: CASSLEGQGASNQPQHF
j_gene: TRBJ1-2; d_gene: -; abundance: -; v_gene: TRBV30; CDR3nt: TGTGCCTGGACCCTAGGGAGCCATAAAATCTTCTTC; CDR3aa: CAWTLGSHKIFF
j_gene: TRBJ2-2; d_gene: -; abundance: -; v_gene: TRBV6-5; CDR3nt: TGTGCCAGCAGGAATACAGGCTGGGAGCTGTTTTTT; CDR3aa: CASRNTGWELFF
j_gene: TRBJ2-1; d_gene: -; abundance: -; v_gene: TRBV3-1/TRBV3-2; CDR3nt: TGTGCCAGCAGCCAGGACTCCGGAGGCTACAATGAGCAGTTCTTC; CDR3aa: CASSQDSGGYNEQFF
j_gene: TRBJ1-1; d_gene: -; abundance: -; v_gene: TRBV11-2; CDR3nt: TGTGCCAGCAGCCTTGGAGAGGGGGTAGGGAACACTGAAGCTTTCTTT; CDR3aa: CASSLGEGVGNTEAFF
j_gene: TRBJ2-1; d_gene: -; abundance: -; v_gene: TRBV6-4; CDR3nt: TGTGCCAGCAGTGACTCGGGGGGAGGACACAATGAGCAGTTCTTC; CDR3aa: CASSDSGGGHNEQFF
j_gene: TRBJ2-3; d_gene: -; abundance: once; v_gene: TRBV9; CDR3nt: TGTGCCAGCAGCGGAACTGGACAGAGCCACACAGATACGCAGTATTTT; CDR3aa: CASSGTGQSHTDTQYF
j_gene: TRBJ2-1; d_gene: -; abundance: -; v_gene: TRBV11-2; CDR3nt: TGTGCCAGCAGCCTAGTGACTCGCGCCTACAATGAGCAGTTCTTC; CDR3aa: CASSLVTRAYNEQFF
j_gene: TRBJ2-1; d_gene: TRBD1; abundance: -; v_gene: TRBV30; CDR3nt: TGTGCCTGGAGCGCGGCTAGGGGGCTTTACAATGAGCAGTTCTTC; CDR3aa: CAWSAARGLYNEQFF
j_gene: TRBJ2-2; d_gene: TRBD2; abundance: -; v_gene: TRBV28; CDR3nt: TGTGCCAGCAGTTTTCCGGGGGGGAACACCGGGGAGCTGTTTTTT; CDR3aa: CASSFPGGNTGELFF
j_gene: TRBJ1-4; d_gene: TRBD1; abundance: many; v_gene: TRBV7-9; CDR3nt: TGTGCCAGCATCCCGGACAGGGATGAAAAACTGTTTTTT; CDR3aa: CASIPDRDEKLFF
j_gene: TRBJ2-1; d_gene: TRBD1; abundance: once; v_gene: TRBV19; CDR3nt: TGTGCCAGTACCCGGACAGGACTGGCCAATGAGCAGTTCTTC; CDR3aa: CASTRTGLANEQFF
j_gene: TRBJ2-2; d_gene: -; abundance: -; v_gene: TRBV20-1; CDR3nt: TGCAGTGCTAGTCCCCCCAATATTAGAACCGGGGAGCTGTTTTTT; CDR3aa: CSASPPNIRTGELFF
j_gene: TRBJ1-2; d_gene: TRBD1; abundance: -; v_gene: TRBV11-2; CDR3nt: TGTGCCAGCAGCGGGCGGACAGGGGACCGGGGGTATGGCTACACCTTC; CDR3aa: CASSGRTGDRGYGYTF
j_gene: TRBJ2-1; d_gene: TRBD2; abundance: -; v_gene: TRBV10-2; CDR3nt: TGCGCCAGCCGCGTCGGGGGGGCGCTCAATGAGCAGTTCTTC; CDR3aa: CASRVGGALNEQFF
j_gene: TRBJ2-2; d_gene: -; abundance: once; v_gene: TRBV5-1; CDR3nt: TGCGCCAGCGGCCGCTCCCCTCCCGGGGAGCTGTTTTTT; CDR3aa: CASGRSPPGELFF
j_gene: TRBJ2-7; d_gene: TRBD1; abundance: few; v_gene: TRBV19; CDR3nt: TGTGCCAGTAAGGTAAAGCACAGGGGAATCTACGAGCAGTACTTC; CDR3aa: CASKVKHRGIYEQYF
j_gene: TRBJ2-1; d_gene: -; abundance: -; v_gene: TRBV28; CDR3nt: TGTGCCAGCAGTTTGCTCCAGGGGCAGTTCTTC; CDR3aa: CASSLLQGQFF
j_gene: TRBJ1-2; d_gene: -; abundance: -; v_gene: TRBV5-6; CDR3nt: TGTGCCAGCAGCCTGGACAGCGGGTGGAACGGCTACACCTTC; CDR3aa: CASSLDSGWNGYTF
j_gene: TRBJ1-1; d_gene: TRBD1; abundance: -; v_gene: TRBV4-2; CDR3nt: TGTGCCAGCAGCCAAATTCAGGGGGCGAACACTGAAGCTTTCTTT; CDR3aa: CASSQIQGANTEAFF
j_gene: TRBJ1-2; d_gene: TRBD1; abundance: -; v_gene: TRBV6-6; CDR3nt: TGTGCCAGCAGTGACAGGGCCTATGGCTACACCTTC; CDR3aa: CASSDRAYGYTF
j_gene: TRBJ1-1; d_gene: -; abundance: -; v_gene: TRBV7-8; CDR3nt: TGTGCCAGCAGTCACCGGGCCAGACAGGCTGAAGCTTTCTTT; CDR3aa: CASSHRARQAEAFF
j_gene: TRBJ1-1; d_gene: -; abundance: -; v_gene: TRBV5-8; CDR3nt: TGTGCCAGCAGCTTGCGAGGTAACACTGAAGCTTTCTTT; CDR3aa: CASSLRGNTEAFF
j_gene: TRBJ1-2; d_gene: -; abundance: -; v_gene: TRBV27; CDR3nt: TGTGCCAGCAGCCACCAGGGATGGGGTAGCTATGGCTACACCTTC; CDR3aa: CASSHQGWGSYGYTF
j_gene: TRBJ1-6; d_gene: -; abundance: -; v_gene: TRBV27; CDR3nt: TGTGCCAGCAGTTCTAATAATTCACCCCTCCACTTT; CDR3aa: CASSSNNSPLHF
j_gene: TRBJ1-2; d_gene: -; abundance: -; v_gene: TRBV18; CDR3nt: TGTGCCAGCTCACCACCCCTTGGAGTTGGCTATGGCTACACCTTC; CDR3aa: CASSPPLGVGYGYTF
j_gene: TRBJ1-2; d_gene: TRBD1; abundance: -; v_gene: TRBV30; CDR3nt: TGTGCCTGGATCGACAGGGAAACACCCAACTATGGCTACACCTTC; CDR3aa: CAWIDRETPNYGYTF
j_gene: TRBJ1-2; d_gene: -; abundance: -; v_gene: TRBV6-5; CDR3nt: TGTGCCAGCAGGTTGACACAGGGAGAGTCTGGCTACACCTTC; CDR3aa: CASRLTQGESGYTF
j_gene: TRBJ1-5; d_gene: TRBD1; abundance: -; v_gene: TRBV2; CDR3nt: TGTGCCAGCAGTGAAGTTCCCGGGACAGGGTTCGGTCTGCCCCAGCATTTT; CDR3aa: CASSEVPGTGFGLPQHF
j_gene: TRBJ1-1; d_gene: -; abundance: -; v_gene: TRBV30; CDR3nt: TGTGCCTGGAGAACACAGGGTAGTAGCACTGAAGCTTTCTTT; CDR3aa: CAWRTQGSSTEAFF
j_gene: TRBJ1-6; d_gene: TRBD1; abundance: -; v_gene: TRBV28; CDR3nt: TGTGCCAGTTCCCAAGCAGGGACAGGGTGGTCACCCCTCCACTTT; CDR3aa: CASSQAGTGWSPLHF
j_gene: TRBJ1-6; d_gene: -; abundance: few; v_gene: TRBV14; CDR3nt: TGTGCCAGCAGCCAGAGGACAGCCAGAAATTCACCCCTCCACTTT; CDR3aa: CASSQRTARNSPLHF
j_gene: TRBJ2-3; d_gene: TRBD1; abundance: -; v_gene: TRBV6-4; CDR3nt: TGTGCCAGCAGTGACTCTGCAGGGGGCCCAGATACGCAGTATTTT; CDR3aa: CASSDSAGGPDTQYF
j_gene: TRBJ2-4; d_gene: -; abundance: -; v_gene: TRBV19; CDR3nt: TGTGCCAGTAGTAAGGGGACTCTAGCCAAAAACATTCAGTACTTC; CDR3aa: CASSKGTLAKNIQYF
j_gene: TRBJ2-7; d_gene: -; abundance: few; v_gene: TRBV10-3; CDR3nt: TGTGCCATTTATTCGCAGGACAGCCATACCTACGAGCAGTACTTC; CDR3aa: CAIYSQDSHTYEQYF
j_gene: TRBJ1-1; d_gene: TRBD1; abundance: many; v_gene: TRBV29-1; CDR3nt: TGCAGCGCCCGCCGGGACAGGGGGGTCACTGAAGCTTTCTTT; CDR3aa: CSARRDRGVTEAFF
j_gene: TRBJ1-5; d_gene: -; abundance: -; v_gene: TRBV18; CDR3nt: TGTGCCAGCTCACCAAATCAGGCTCAGCCCCAGCATTTT; CDR3aa: CASSPNQAQPQHF
j_gene: TRBJ2-7; d_gene: -; abundance: -; v_gene: TRBV6-5; CDR3nt: TGTGCCAGCAGCACTCCTGGCAGGCTAACCTACGAGCAGTACTTC; CDR3aa: CASSTPGRLTYEQYF
j_gene: TRBJ1-1; d_gene: -; abundance: -; v_gene: TRBV19; CDR3nt: TGTGCCAGTAGTATGTGGGGAGACACTGAAGCTTTCTTT; CDR3aa: CASSMWGDTEAFF
j_gene: TRBJ2-7; d_gene: TRBD2; abundance: -; v_gene: TRBV2; CDR3nt: TGTGCCAGCAGTGACAGACTAGCGGGGTCGACCGAGCAGTACTTC; CDR3aa: CASSDRLAGSTEQYF
j_gene: TRBJ2-7; d_gene: -; abundance: -; v_gene: TRBV19; CDR3nt: TGTGCCAGTAGTATCACAGGCCTGACTGCCGAGCAGTACTTC; CDR3aa: CASSITGLTAEQYF
j_gene: TRBJ1-1; d_gene: -; abundance: -; v_gene: TRBV4-1; CDR3nt: TGCGCCAGCAGCCAAGAAGCAACCCTTGTTATTGAAGCTTTCTTT; CDR3aa: CASSQEATLVIEAFF
j_gene: TRBJ2-1; d_gene: -; abundance: -; v_gene: TRBV11-3; CDR3nt: TGTGCCAGCAGTCTTGAACCCCCGGGCGGGGCGGATGAGCAGTTCTTC; CDR3aa: CASSLEPPGGADEQFF
j_gene: TRBJ2-3; d_gene: -; abundance: -; v_gene: TRBV9; CDR3nt: TGTGCCAGCAGCGTAGGAGCCTCGTCTAGGACAGATACGCAGTATTTT; CDR3aa: CASSVGASSRTDTQYF
j_gene: TRBJ2-1; d_gene: -; abundance: -; v_gene: TRBV20-1; CDR3nt: TGCAGTGCTAGAGATCTTAAGGAGTTGTTCTTC; CDR3aa: CSARDLKELFF